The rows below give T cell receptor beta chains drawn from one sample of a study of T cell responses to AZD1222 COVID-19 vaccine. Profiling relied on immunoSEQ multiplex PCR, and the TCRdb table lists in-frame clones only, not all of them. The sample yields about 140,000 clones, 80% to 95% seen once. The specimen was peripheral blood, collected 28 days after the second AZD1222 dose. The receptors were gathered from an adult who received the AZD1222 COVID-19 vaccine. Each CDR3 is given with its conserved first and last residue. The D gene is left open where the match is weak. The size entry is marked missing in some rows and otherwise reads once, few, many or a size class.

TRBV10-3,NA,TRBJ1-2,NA,TGTGCCATCAAGGGGACCGCCTACTATGGCTACACCTTC,CAIKGTAYYGYTF
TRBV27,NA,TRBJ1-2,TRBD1,TGTGCCAGCAGGAGGACAGGAGCTAACTATGGCTACACCTTC,CASRRTGANYGYTF
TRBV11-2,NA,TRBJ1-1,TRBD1,TGTGCCAGCAGCCATACAGGGGGTGCTGAAGCTTTCTTT,CASSHTGGAEAFF
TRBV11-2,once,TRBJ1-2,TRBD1,TGTGCCAGCAGCTTAGTGGCCAGGGGGCACTATGGCTACACCTTC,CASSLVARGHYGYTF
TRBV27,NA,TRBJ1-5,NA,TGTGCCAGCAGTTTAAGGGGATATAGCAATCAGCCCCAGCATTTT,CASSLRGYSNQPQHF
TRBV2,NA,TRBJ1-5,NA,TGTGCCAGCAGTGCTACAGCCCCCAATCAGCCCCAGCATTTT,CASSATAPNQPQHF
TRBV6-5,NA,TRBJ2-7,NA,TGTGCCACATCCCAGGGAGTTTTGGACGAGCAGTACTTC,CATSQGVLDEQYF
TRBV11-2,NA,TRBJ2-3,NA,TGTGCCAGCAGCTTAGATAGGGCAGGGGGGACAGATACGCAGTATTTT,CASSLDRAGGTDTQYF
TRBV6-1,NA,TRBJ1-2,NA,TGTGCCAGCAGTGAAAGGGCAGGAAACCCCTATGGCTACACCTTC,CASSERAGNPYGYTF
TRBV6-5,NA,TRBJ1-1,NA,TGTGCCAGCAGGCTATCAGGACTCATGAACACTGAAGCTTTCTTT,CASRLSGLMNTEAFF
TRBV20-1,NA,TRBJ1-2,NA,TGCAGTGCTACCGACAGCTATGGCTACACCTTC,CSATDSYGYTF
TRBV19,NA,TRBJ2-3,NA,TGTGCCAGTAGCATCAGCACAGATACGCAGTATTTT,CASSISTDTQYF
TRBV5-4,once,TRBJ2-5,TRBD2,TGTGCCAGCAGCTTGACTAGCGGAAACCAAGAGACCCAGTACTTC,CASSLTSGNQETQYF
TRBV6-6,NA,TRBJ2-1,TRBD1,TGTGCCAGCAGTTACCAGACAGGGGGCGTATACAATGAGCAGTTCTTC,CASSYQTGGVYNEQFF
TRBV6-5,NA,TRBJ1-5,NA,TGTGCCTCCGAGCTCCGGGGCAATCAGCCCCAGCATTTT,CASELRGNQPQHF
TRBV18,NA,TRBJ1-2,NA,TGTGCCAGCTCACCGGAGACCCGCGGGCTCTATGGCTACACCTTC,CASSPETRGLYGYTF
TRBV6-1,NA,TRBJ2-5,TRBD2,TGTGCCAGCAGTGAACGGGCGAGCGGGAAAGAGACCCAGTACTTC,CASSERASGKETQYF
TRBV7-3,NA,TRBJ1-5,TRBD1,TGTGCCAGCAGCTTATTAGGGGGCCCTCAGCCCCAGCATTTT,CASSLLGGPQPQHF
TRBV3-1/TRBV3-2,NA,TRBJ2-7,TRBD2,TGTGCCAGCAGCCAAGGGGGGGCGGGAGGCATCTACGAGCAGTACTTC,CASSQGGAGGIYEQYF
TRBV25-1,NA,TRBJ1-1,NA,TGTGCCAGCAGTGTAAGGGGAGGGAACACTGAAGCTTTCTTT,CASSVRGGNTEAFF
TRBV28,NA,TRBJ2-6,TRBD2,TGTGCCAGCAGTCCCACCGGACTAGCGGGAGTCTCTGGGGCCAACGTCCTGACTTTC,CASSPTGLAGVSGANVLTF
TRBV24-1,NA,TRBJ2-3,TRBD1,TGTGCCACCAGTGTTAGGGACAGAGACACAGATACGCAGTATTTT,CATSVRDRDTDTQYF
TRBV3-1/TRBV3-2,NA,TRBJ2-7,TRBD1,TGTGCCAGCAGCCAACAGGGGGTGAACTACGAGCAGTACTTC,CASSQQGVNYEQYF
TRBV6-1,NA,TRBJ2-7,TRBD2,TGTGCCAGCAGTGAAATAGGGGCGGGAGGGAGTTACGAGCAGTACTTC,CASSEIGAGGSYEQYF
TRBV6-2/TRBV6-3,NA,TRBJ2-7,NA,TGTGCCAGCAGTTACTTTCAGGGAAGAGGCCCTCTCTACGAGCAGTACTTC,CASSYFQGRGPLYEQYF
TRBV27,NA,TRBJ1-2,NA,TGTGCCAGCAGTTTATCTCCGGTAGGGACCTATGGCTACACCTTC,CASSLSPVGTYGYTF
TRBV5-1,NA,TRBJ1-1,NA,TGCGCCAGTAAATTAGACCCGAACACTGAAGCTTTCTTT,CASKLDPNTEAFF
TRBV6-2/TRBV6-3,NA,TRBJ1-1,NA,TGTGCCAGCAGTTACAGGGTCACTGAAGCTTTCTTT,CASSYRVTEAFF
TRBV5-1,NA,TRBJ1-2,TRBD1,TGCGCCAGCAGCTTGTCCGGGGACAGCTATGGCTACACCTTC,CASSLSGDSYGYTF
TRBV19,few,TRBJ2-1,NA,TGTGCCAGTAGTATAGGTAGCGTGAATGAGCAGTTCTTC,CASSIGSVNEQFF
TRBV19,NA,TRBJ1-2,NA,TGTGCCAGTAGTAGGGGGTTCACATATGGCTACACCTTC,CASSRGFTYGYTF
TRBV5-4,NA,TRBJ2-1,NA,TGTGCCAGCAGCCCGATGCCTAGTGGAATATACAATGAGCAGTTCTTC,CASSPMPSGIYNEQFF
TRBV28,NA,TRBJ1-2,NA,TGTGCCAGCACCCTTGACACCACCCCGAGGCGCGAAGGCTATGGCTACACCTTC,CASTLDTTPRREGYGYTF
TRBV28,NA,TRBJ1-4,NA,TGTGCCAGCAGTCCCGGAGGTGATGTGGAAAAACTGTTTTTT,CASSPGGDVEKLFF
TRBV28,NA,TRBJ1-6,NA,TGTGCCAGCAGTTTATTTTTCAGGGTACTAAACTCACCCCTCCACTTT,CASSLFFRVLNSPLHF
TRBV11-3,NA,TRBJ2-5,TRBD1,TGTGCCAGCAGCTTGGGACAGGGAGACTGGGGGGAGACCCAGTACTTC,CASSLGQGDWGETQYF
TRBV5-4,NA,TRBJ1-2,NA,TGTGCCAGCAGCTTGGTAAGGAACTATGGCTACACCTTC,CASSLVRNYGYTF
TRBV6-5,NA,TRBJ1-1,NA,TGTGCCAGCAGTTACTCGATTGATAGTGAAGCTTTCTTT,CASSYSIDSEAFF
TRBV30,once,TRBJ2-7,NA,TGTGCCTGGCAGGTGATACCCTACGAGCAGTACTTC,CAWQVIPYEQYF
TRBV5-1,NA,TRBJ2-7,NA,TGCGCCAGCAGCTTGTATCCTACCTCGGGGGAGCAGTACTTC,CASSLYPTSGEQYF
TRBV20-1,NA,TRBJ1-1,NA,TGCCCGAGAACCAAAGCTTTCTTT,CPRTKAFF
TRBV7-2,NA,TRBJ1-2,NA,TGTGCCAGCAGCATAAACCGGGACCGCCTGGGCTACACCTTC,CASSINRDRLGYTF
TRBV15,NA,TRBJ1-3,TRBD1,TGTGCCACCAGCAGGTGGGACAGGTACTCTGGAAACACCATATATTTT,CATSRWDRYSGNTIYF
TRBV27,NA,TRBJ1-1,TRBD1,TGTGCCAGCAGTTTATCGAGGGGGCCGAACACTGAAGCTTTCTTT,CASSLSRGPNTEAFF
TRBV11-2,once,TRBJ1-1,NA,TGTGCCAGCAGCTTAATTGGCCAGGGGAACACTGAAGCTTTCTTT,CASSLIGQGNTEAFF
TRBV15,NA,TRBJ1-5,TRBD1,TGTGCCACCACTGGGACAGCGAATCAGCCCCAGCATTTT,CATTGTANQPQHF
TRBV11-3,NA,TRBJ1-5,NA,TGTGCCAGCAGCTTAGGGGGTCAGCCCCAGCATTTT,CASSLGGQPQHF
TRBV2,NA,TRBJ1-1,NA,TGTGCCAGCAGTCAGGAACAGGGCACGAACACTGAAGCTTTCTTT,CASSQEQGTNTEAFF
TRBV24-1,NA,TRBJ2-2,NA,TGTGCCACCAGTGATTCCGGGACTTATACCGGGGAGCTGTTTTTT,CATSDSGTYTGELFF
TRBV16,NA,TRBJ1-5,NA,TGTGCCAGCAGCCAACTGCATCAAGGGGAGGTTGGCAATCAGCCCCAGCATTTT,CASSQLHQGEVGNQPQHF
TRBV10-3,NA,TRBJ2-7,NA,TGTGCCATCAGTGAACAGTACGAGCAGTACTTC,CAISEQYEQYF
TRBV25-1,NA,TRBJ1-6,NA,TGTGCCAGCAGTGATGCCAGGGTATCACCCCTCCACTTT,CASSDARVSPLHF
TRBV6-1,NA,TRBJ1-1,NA,TGTGCCAGCAGTGAATGGGAGGGGATGAACACTGAAGCTTTCTTT,CASSEWEGMNTEAFF
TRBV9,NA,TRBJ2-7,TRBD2,TGTGCCAGCAGCCCTGAGGCGGGAGCTATCTACGAGCAGTACTTC,CASSPEAGAIYEQYF
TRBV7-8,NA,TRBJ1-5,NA,TGTGCCAGCAGCTTAGCCCTACAAAATCAGCCCCAGCATTTT,CASSLALQNQPQHF
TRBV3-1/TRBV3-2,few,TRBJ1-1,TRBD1,TGTGCCAGCAGCCAGCTAGCGGGCTCAGGGGGGGACCCTCTGAACACTGAAGCTTTCTTT,CASSQLAGSGGDPLNTEAFF
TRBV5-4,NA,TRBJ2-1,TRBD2,TGTGCCAGCAGACGAACTAGCGGAAGCTCCTACAATGAGCAGTTCTTC,CASRRTSGSSYNEQFF
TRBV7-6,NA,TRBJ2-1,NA,TGTGCCAGCAGCTTAGGGTTTCAGGGGGGTTACAATGAGCAGTTCTTC,CASSLGFQGGYNEQFF
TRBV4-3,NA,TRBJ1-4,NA,TGCGCCAGCAGCCAAGCTTTAGGGGTGTCCAATGAAAAACTGTTTTTT,CASSQALGVSNEKLFF
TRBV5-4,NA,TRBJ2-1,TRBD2,TGTGCCAGCAGCTCGGCTAGCGGATCCTACAATGAGCAGTTCTTC,CASSSASGSYNEQFF